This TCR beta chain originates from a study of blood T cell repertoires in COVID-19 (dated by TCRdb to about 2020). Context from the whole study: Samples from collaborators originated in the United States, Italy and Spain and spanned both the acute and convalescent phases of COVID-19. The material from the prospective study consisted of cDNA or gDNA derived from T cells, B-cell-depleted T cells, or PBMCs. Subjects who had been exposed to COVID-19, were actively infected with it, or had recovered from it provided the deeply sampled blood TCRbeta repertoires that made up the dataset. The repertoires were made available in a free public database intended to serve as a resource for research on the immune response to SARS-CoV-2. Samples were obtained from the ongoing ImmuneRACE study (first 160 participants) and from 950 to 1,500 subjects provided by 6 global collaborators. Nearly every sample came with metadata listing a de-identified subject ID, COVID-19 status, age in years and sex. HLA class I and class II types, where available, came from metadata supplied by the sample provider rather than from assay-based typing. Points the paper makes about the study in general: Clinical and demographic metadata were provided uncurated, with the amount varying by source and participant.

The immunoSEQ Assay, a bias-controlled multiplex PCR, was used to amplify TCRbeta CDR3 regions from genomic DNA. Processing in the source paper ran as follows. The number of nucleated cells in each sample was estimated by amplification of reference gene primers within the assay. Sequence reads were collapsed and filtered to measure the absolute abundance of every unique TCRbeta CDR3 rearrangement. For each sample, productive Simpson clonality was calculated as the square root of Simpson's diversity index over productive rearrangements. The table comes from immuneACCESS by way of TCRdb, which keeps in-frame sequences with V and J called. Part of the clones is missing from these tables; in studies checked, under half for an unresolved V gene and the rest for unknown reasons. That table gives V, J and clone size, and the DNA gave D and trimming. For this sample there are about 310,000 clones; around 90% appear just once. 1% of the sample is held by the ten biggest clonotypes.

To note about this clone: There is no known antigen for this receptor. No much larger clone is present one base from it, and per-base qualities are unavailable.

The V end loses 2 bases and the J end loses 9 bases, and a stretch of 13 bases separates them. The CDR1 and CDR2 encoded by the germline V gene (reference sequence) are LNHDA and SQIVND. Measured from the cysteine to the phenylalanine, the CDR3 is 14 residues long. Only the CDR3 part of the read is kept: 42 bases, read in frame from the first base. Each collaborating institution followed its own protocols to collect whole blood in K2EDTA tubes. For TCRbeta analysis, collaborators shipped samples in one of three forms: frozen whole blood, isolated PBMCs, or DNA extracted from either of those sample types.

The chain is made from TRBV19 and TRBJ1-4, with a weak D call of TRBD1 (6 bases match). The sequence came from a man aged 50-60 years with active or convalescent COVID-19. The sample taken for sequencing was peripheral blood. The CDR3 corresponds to CASSIHGRGQKLFF. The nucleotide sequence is TGTGCCAGTAGTATACATGGCAGGGGTCAAAAACTGTTTTTT.